A single sample gave rise to the 12 T cell receptor beta chains below, sequenced in a study of T cell repertoires in cytomegalovirus infection. TCRdb reprocessed the reads with MiXCR, giving one entry per CDR3 protein. The sample includes 300,000 to 450,000 distinct CDR3 sequences, around 18% of them seen just once. The sample was PBMCs. The receptors here all came from a human donor in good health (CMV status not recorded). Some clones in this sample may be carry-over from other donors' samples.

In its sample, this clonotype was seen many times. This chain links TRBV12-3 or TRBV12-4 with TRBJ2-3; D ambiguous. This CDR3 is 12 amino acids long. Trimming removed 4 bases from V and 5 bases from J, with 7 bases in between. CDR3 in amino acids: CASSYELDTQYF. In nucleotides, the CDR3 is TGTGCCAGCAGTTATGAGTTAGATACGCAGTATTTT.

There are many counts of this clonotype. The chain recombines TRBV7-2 with TRBJ2-3, with 15 bases matching TRBD2. Looked up from germline, CDR1 is SGHTA and CDR2 is FQGNSA. J was trimmed by 5 bases and V by 4 bases; bases with no gene match: 4. CDR3 length: 16 amino acids. The chain's CDR3 is CASSWTSGRVEDTQYF. The CDR3 nucleotides are TGTGCCAGCAGCTGGACTAGCGGGAGGGTAGAAGATACGCAGTATTTT.

This clonotype came up many times. The gene calls are TRBV28 and TRBJ2-5; maybe TRBD1 (6 bases). The CDR3 has 13 amino acids. Germline lookup yields CDR1 MDHEN and CDR2 SYDVKM. V shed 6 bases and J shed 7 bases, with 15 bases lying between them. The CDR3 here is CASRVTGPGTQYF. The CDR3 nucleotides are TGTGCCAGCAGAGTAACAGGGCCCGGGACCCAGTACTTC. The full variable domain, in which reference TRBV28 and TRBJ2-5 provide the parts outside the CDR3, is DVKVTQSSRYLVKRTGEKVFLECVQDMDHENMFWYRQDPGLGLRLIYFSYDVKMKEKGDIPEGYSVSREKKERFSLILESASTNQTSMYLCASRVTGPGTQYFGPGTRLLVL.

The V and J genes are TRBV7-2 and TRBJ2-5; D might be TRBD2 (5 bases). The CDR3 length is 16 residues. Looked up from germline, CDR1 is SGHTA and CDR2 is FQGNSA. V was trimmed by 5 bases and J by 5 bases, leaving 21 bases between them. Here the CDR3 DNA reads TGTGCCAGCAGCCCACCAAGGGTCCTCCCGGGGGAGACCCAGTACTTC. Protein product: CASSPPRVLPGETQYF.

The gene calls are TRBV20-1 and TRBJ1-5; the D is unclear. Trimming cost V 0 bases and J 4 bases, with 19 bases left between them. The CDR3 extends over 17 amino acids. The V gene's germline CDR1 is DFQATT and CDR2 SNEGSKA (reference sequence). The CDR3 here is CSARDRSLDGRNQPQHF. The CDR3 DNA sequence: TGCAGTGCTAGAGACCGGTCGCTGGACGGAAGAAATCAGCCCCAGCATTTT.

This clonotype came up a few times. J is TRBJ2-5 and V is TRBV2; TRBD2 is a possible D gene (5 bases). The CDR3 extends over 13 amino acids. With 5 bases removed from V and 2 bases from J, the gap between germline ends came to 9 bases. Germline CDR1 SNHLY, CDR2 FYNNEI. CDR3 nucleotide sequence: TGTGCCAGCAGTCGGGAAACACAAGAGACCCAGTACTTC. Its translation is CASSRETQETQYF.

This clonotype was observed many times. Written as DNA, the CDR3 is TGTGCCAGCAGCTTAGAATCCTATGGCTACACCTTC. Protein sequence: CASSLESYGYTF. This chain joins TRBV7-2 and TRBJ1-2, with D hard to call. This CDR3 has 12 amino acids. CDR1 and CDR2 from the germline V gene are SGHTA and FQGNSA. Trimming took off 1 base at V and 4 bases at J, with 4 bases between the two ends.

This clonotype was observed a few times. The chain employs TRBV19 and TRBJ2-3, with D possibly matching TRBD1 (6 bases). V was clipped by 5 bases and J by 4 bases, with 16 bases between them. The germline V gene has CDR1 LNHDA and CDR2 SQIVND (reference sequence). The CDR3 is 15 amino acids. CDR3 sequence: CASSRAGVGADTQYF. The CDR3 DNA reads TGTGCCAGTAGTCGGGCAGGGGTTGGCGCAGATACGCAGTATTTT.

This clonotype was observed at least ten times. This chain joins TRBV6-1 and TRBJ2-7; D is ambiguous. Trimming shortened V by 5 bases and J by 6 bases, and 11 bases separated the two germline ends. This CDR3 is 12 amino acids long. Germline loops: CDR1 MNHNS, CDR2 SASEGT. The CDR3 region has the DNA TGTGCCAGCAGTTATGGGGTAGGCGAGCAGTACTTC. Translation gives CASSYGVGEQYF.

This clonotype was detected only a few times. This chain uses TRBV7-8 with TRBJ1-5; 10 bases fit TRBD1. Unmatched junction bases numbered 11, after V lost 5 bases and J lost 4 bases. The V gene's germline CDR1 is SGHVS and CDR2 FQNEAQ. CDR3 length: 17 residues. This CDR3 is CASSPYRGQGMNQPQHF. CDR3 DNA sequence: TGTGCCAGCAGCCCTTACAGGGGACAGGGGATGAATCAGCCCCAGCATTTT.

This clonotype was observed at least ten times. The gene calls are TRBV7-2 and TRBJ2-1, with 12 bases aligning to TRBD2. Germline-derived CDR1 and CDR2 are SGHTA and FQGNSA. CDR3 length: 15 residues. Losses at the gene ends were 6 bases for V and 3 bases for J; bases not matched to a gene: 3. The DNA for the CDR3 is TGTGCCAGCAGTCCGACTAGCGGGAGCTACAATGAGCAGTTCTTC. Its translation: CASSPTSGSYNEQFF.

This chain links TRBV7-9 with TRBJ2-5; D perhaps matches TRBD2 (6 bases). Trimming took off 1 base at V and 5 bases at J, with 11 bases between the two ends. This CDR3 region has 14 residues. Germline V CDR1 and CDR2: SEHNR, FQNEAQ (reference sequence). In nucleotides, the CDR3 is TGTGCCAGCAGCTTAGACGGGACTCGGGAGACCCAGTACTTC. It encodes CASSLDGTRETQYF.